A single sample gave rise to the 6 T cell receptor beta chains below, sequenced in a study of T cell repertoires in cytomegalovirus infection. One entry per CDR3 protein, called by TCRdb with MiXCR from the reads. The sample includes 750,000 to 950,000 distinct CDR3 sequences, approximately 32% of them seen just once. Antigens for these TCRs are unknown. The specimen comprised cultured CD8+ T cells from PBMCs, sampled from culture after CMV antigen stimulation. These receptors came from a human donor in good health (CMV status not recorded). Some clones in this sample may be carry-over from other donors' samples.

The rearrangement uses TRBV6-5 and TRBJ1-5, with D tentatively TRBD1 (5 bases). This CDR3 region has 14 residues. Germline V lookup: CDR1 MNHEY, CDR2 SVGAGI. Between the trimmed V and J ends, which lost 3 bases and 2 bases, there was a span of 8 bases. The CDR3 sequence is CASSYLGGNQPQHF. CDR3 nucleotides: TGTGCCAGCAGTTATTTGGGGGGCAATCAGCCCCAGCATTTT.

J is TRBJ1-2 and V is TRBV12-3 or TRBV12-4; possible D gene TRBD1, 5 bases. Trimming shortened V by 7 bases and J by 6 bases, and 12 bases separated the two germline ends. The CDR3 length is 12 residues. The CDR3 sequence: CASTLGVDGYTF. CDR3 nucleotides: TGTGCCAGCACCCTGGGGGTTGATGGCTACACCTTC.

The gene calls are TRBV25-1 and TRBJ2-6; 8 nucleotides match TRBD1. The CDR3 contains 20 residues. The V gene's germline CDR1 is MGHDK and CDR2 SYGVNS. V was pared by 0 bases and J by 1 base, with 11 bases of the junction left unmatched. For the CDR3, the DNA is TGTGCCAGCAGTGAATATGTTGGACAGGGAAGTGGGTCTGGGGCCAACGTCCTGACTTTC. Its protein product is CASSEYVGQGSGSGANVLTF.

The table lists this clonotype with many counts. V usage is TRBV7-2 and J usage is TRBJ2-5; possible D gene TRBD2, 6 bases. V gave up 3 bases and J gave up 0 bases, with 17 bases separating them. Germline CDR1 is SGHTA and CDR2 is FQGNSA. The CDR3 extends over 17 amino acids. As DNA, the CDR3 is TGTGCCAGCAGCTTGGGGTATCTGGGGACTTACCAAGAGACCCAGTACTTC. It codes for CASSLGYLGTYQETQYF.

The J gene is TRBJ2-1, the V gene TRBV24-1; 7 bases agree with TRBD1. Germline V gene data show CDR1 as KGHDR and CDR2 as SFDVKD. There are 17 residues in the CDR3. The junction had 5 bases not matched to a gene; V was cut back by 0 bases and J by 1 base. CDR3 loop: CATSDLTKQGSYNEQFF. CDR3 nucleotide sequence: TGTGCCACCAGTGATTTGACCAAACAGGGGTCCTACAATGAGCAGTTCTTC.

The table lists this clonotype with many counts. V usage is TRBV7-9 and J usage is TRBJ2-7, with TRBD1 as a possible D gene (6 bases). The CDR3 is 18 residues long. Trimming stripped 5 bases from V and 4 bases from J, with 27 bases between. The germline CDR1 and CDR2 sequences are SEHNR and FQNEAQ (reference sequence). CDR3 nucleotide sequence: TGTGCCAGCAGCACCACGGTCTGGGGGCAGGGCGTCGGATACGAGCAGTACTTC. It translates to CASSTTVWGQGVGYEQYF.